One sample yielded the 26 T cell receptor beta chains listed below, sequenced in a study of identical twins. TCRdb re-called the 5' RACE reads with MiXCR, one entry per CDR3 protein. The sample includes 200,000 or so distinct CDR3 sequences, more than 15% of them seen just once. These data were likewise used in another study, on T cells expressing NK-cell markers.

The sequencing sample was made of CD8+ T cells sorted from blood. The receptor set was obtained from a woman under 30 in good health.

This clonotype was counted once. This chain joins TRBV7-7 and TRBJ2-3; D remains ambiguous. Trimming stripped 1 base from V and 2 bases from J, with 4 bases between. This CDR3 has 13 residues. Germline assignment: CDR1 SSHAT and CDR2 FNYEAQ (reference sequence). CDR3 coding DNA: TGTGCCAGCAGCTTAGACCTCACAGATACGCAGTATTTT. It translates to CASSLDLTDTQYF.

The chain recombines TRBV27 with TRBJ2-4, with D hard to call. Trimming cost V 3 bases and J 5 bases, with 11 bases left between them. Looked up from germline, CDR1 is MNHEY and CDR2 is SMNVEV (reference sequence). The CDR3 spans 14 residues. The CDR3 here is CASSFVSGENIQYF. DNA for the CDR3: TGTGCCAGCAGTTTTGTTTCGGGCGAAAACATTCAGTACTTC.

The chain employs TRBV5-1 and TRBJ2-1, with 9 bases fitting TRBD2. CDR1 and CDR2 from the germline V gene are SGHRS and YFSETQ. V shed 0 bases, J shed 6 bases, and the junction held 13 bases outside the gene matches. This CDR3 is built from 18 residues. This chain's CDR3 is CASSLAKPGLAGRNEQFF. CDR3 nucleotide sequence: TGCGCCAGCAGCTTGGCGAAACCGGGACTAGCCGGGCGCAATGAGCAGTTCTTC.

This clonotype was seen only a few times. The rearrangement uses TRBV7-9 and TRBJ2-7, with TRBD1 matching over 9 bases. The ends lost 4 bases at V and 5 bases at J; junction bases unmatched: 9. Germline assignment: CDR1 SEHNR and CDR2 FQNEAQ (reference sequence). The CDR3 sequence is 15 residues long. As DNA, the CDR3 is TGTGCCAGCAGCTCACGGACAGGGGAGGTTGACGAGCAGTACTTC. It codes for CASSSRTGEVDEQYF.

V is TRBV29-1 and J is TRBJ2-3, with 7 bases fitting TRBD2. V shed 2 bases, J shed 0 bases, and the junction held 5 bases outside the gene matches. From germline, CDR1 is SQVTM and CDR2 ANQGSEA. The CDR3 is made up of 15 amino acids. CDR3 bases: TGCAGCGTTGAACGGCTAGCGGAAAGCACAGATACGCAGTATTTT. This translates into CSVERLAESTDTQYF.

The chain links TRBV9 to TRBJ2-1; weak D call: TRBD2 (5 bases). The V gene's germline CDR1 is SGDLS and CDR2 YYNGEE. The V gene lost 4 bases and the J gene lost 0 bases, with 20 bases spanning the gap. The CDR3 length is 18 residues. The DNA for the CDR3 is TGTGCCAGCAGCAAACCCCCCTCTAGCCAGAGCTCCTACAATGAGCAGTTCTTC. Translated: CASSKPPSSQSSYNEQFF.

CDR3 loop: CASSLGHPYEQYF. The CDR3 bases are TGTGCCAGCAGCTTAGGCCACCCATACGAGCAGTACTTC. The genes are TRBV13 and TRBJ2-7; no clear D. Trimming removed 0 bases at V and 4 bases at J, with 7 bases between. Germline V CDR1 and CDR2: PRHDT, FYEKMQ (reference sequence). The CDR3 runs 13 residues. Full variable domain (remainder filled in from reference TRBV13 and TRBJ2-7): AAGVIQSPRHLIKEKRETATLKCYPIPRHDTVYWYQQGPGQDPQFLISFYEKMQSDKGSIPDRFSAQQFSDYHSELNMSSLELGDSALYFCASSLGHPYEQYFGPGTRLTVT.

This clonotype was recorded a few times. V usage is TRBV4-3 and J usage is TRBJ2-1; D possibly matches TRBD1 or TRBD2 (5 bases each). CDR1 LGHNA and CDR2 YSLEER come from the germline V gene. V dropped 7 bases and J dropped 7 bases, with 11 bases sitting between them. CDR3 size: 12 residues. The CDR3 DNA follows: TGCGCCAGCACCGGGACCGGAAATGAGCAGTTCTTC. It specifies CASTGTGNEQFF.

The chain employs TRBV2 and TRBJ2-2, with D tentatively TRBD1 or TRBD2 (7 bases each). The CDR3 consists of 17 residues. The V end lost 8 bases, the J end lost 7 bases, and 26 bases lay between the germline ends. Germline V gene sequence: CDR1 SNHLY, CDR2 FYNNEI. The CDR3 DNA is TGTGCCAGCGGGCGACAGGGTAGCGGGCGTGATAGCGGGGAGCTGTTTTTT. Its translation: CASGRQGSGRDSGELFF.

This sequence joins TRBV2 and TRBJ2-1; no definite D call. The ends were cut back, 7 bases at V and 4 bases at J, with 2 bases in the middle. In germline, CDR1 is SNHLY, CDR2 FYNNEI. This CDR3 has 10 amino acids. CDR3 amino acids: CASTYNEQFF. In nucleotides, the CDR3 is TGTGCCAGCACTTACAATGAGCAGTTCTTC.

The J gene is TRBJ2-1, the V gene TRBV9; D not resolved. Between the trimmed V and J ends, which lost 0 bases and 4 bases, there was a span of 8 bases. CDR3 length: 14 amino acids. The germline CDR1 and CDR2 sequences are SGDLS and YYNGEE. The CDR3 loop is CASSVDGGYNEQFF. CDR3 nucleotides: TGTGCCAGCAGCGTAGACGGTGGATACAATGAGCAGTTCTTC.

This clonotype showed up just a few times. The chain links TRBV5-4 to TRBJ2-1, with D possibly TRBD1 on 6 matching bases. Germline lookup yields CDR1 SGHNT and CDR2 YYREEE (reference sequence). Trimming left V 5 bases short and J 4 bases short, with 10 bases between. The CDR3 sequence is 13 residues long. Written as DNA, the CDR3 is TGTGCCAGCAGACCGGACAGTTACAATGAGCAGTTCTTC. This translates into CASRPDSYNEQFF.

J is TRBJ1-2 and V is TRBV30; the D is unclear. Germline CDR1 reads GTSNPN; CDR2 reads SVGIG (reference sequence). V lost 4 bases, J lost 0 bases, and 9 bases lay in between. The CDR3 is 13 residues long. The CDR3 sequence: CAWNPDSNYGYTF. In DNA, the CDR3 is TGTGCCTGGAATCCGGACTCTAACTATGGCTACACCTTC. The variable domain in full, completed from reference TRBV30 and TRBJ1-2, reads SQTIHQWPATLVQPVGSPLSLECTVEGTSNPNLYWYRQAAGRGLQLLFYSVGIGQISSEVPQNLSASRPQDRQFILSSKKLLLSDSGFYLCAWNPDSNYGYTFGSGTRLTVV.

The chain carries TRBV5-5 and TRBJ2-1; the D is unclear. This CDR3 is 12 amino acids long. Germline CDR1 reads SGHKS; CDR2 reads YYEKEE (reference sequence). The V end lost 4 bases, the J end lost 11 bases, and 13 bases lay between the germline ends. CDR3 sequence (DNA): TGTGCCAGCAGCCCTAACGGAGAGCAGCAGTTCTTC. Its protein product is CASSPNGEQQFF.

This clonotype appeared a few times. The chain uses TRBV3-1 and TRBJ2-7; D gene ambiguous. Per germline, CDR1 LGHDT and CDR2 YNNKEL (reference sequence). The ends were cut back, 0 bases at V and 3 bases at J, with 9 bases in the middle. This CDR3 is 14 amino acids long. CDR3 sequence reads: CASSQDMAYYEQYF. DNA for the CDR3: TGTGCCAGCAGCCAAGATATGGCTTACTACGAGCAGTACTTC.

This clonotype has only a few counts. Here the CDR3 reads CASSLDLPSGVFEQYF. CDR3 sequence (DNA): TGTGCCAGCAGCTTAGATTTACCCAGCGGGGTCTTCGAGCAGTACTTC. V and J are TRBV11-2 and TRBJ2-7; 7 bases align to TRBD2. Germline V gene lookup returns CDR1 SGHAT and CDR2 FQNNGV. Germline trimming cut 0 bases from V and 6 bases from J; bases unmatched to any gene: 11. The CDR3 is made up of 16 amino acids.

This chain joins TRBV14 and TRBJ1-2; D remains ambiguous. With 4 bases removed from V and 5 bases from J, the gap between germline ends came to 17 bases. This CDR3 has 15 amino acids. CDR1 is SGHDN and CDR2 is FVKESK in the germline V gene. Written as DNA, the CDR3 is TGTGCCAGCAGCCCCTACAGCGAGGAACATTATGGCTACACCTTC. It codes for CASSPYSEEHYGYTF.

The chain carries TRBV6-1 and TRBJ2-2, with 7 bases identical to TRBD2. CDR1 is MNHNS, CDR2 SASEGT, per germline. The J segment lost 4 bases and the V segment lost 6 bases, leaving 11 bases of the junction unmatched. The CDR3 runs 16 residues. This CDR3 reads CASRLSGDAVTGELFF. The CDR3 DNA follows: TGTGCCAGCAGGCTAAGCGGGGACGCGGTCACCGGGGAGCTGTTTTTT.

This clonotype was detected a few times. The V gene is TRBV6-2 or TRBV6-3, the J gene TRBJ2-1; D may be TRBD2 (5 bases). Germline loops: CDR1 MNHEY, CDR2 SVGEGT. The CDR3 is 12 amino acids. V was pared by 2 bases and J by 9 bases, with 8 bases between. The CDR3 nucleotides are TGTGCCAGCAGTTACGACTATGGTGAGCAGTTCTTC. This codes for CASSYDYGEQFF.

This clonotype was recorded many times. The chain couples TRBV27 to TRBJ1-5; TRBD1 matches 9 bases. Germline loops: CDR1 MNHEY, CDR2 SMNVEV (reference sequence). The CDR3 loop spans 17 amino acids. The J segment lost 0 bases and the V segment lost 5 bases, leaving 8 bases of the junction unmatched. CDR3 amino acids: CASSPGTGSGSNQPQHF. CDR3 DNA: TGTGCCAGCAGTCCCGGGACAGGGTCCGGTAGCAATCAGCCCCAGCATTTT.

The V and J genes are TRBV7-9 and TRBJ2-3; perhaps D is TRBD1 or TRBD2 (5 bases each). The CDR3 extends over 15 amino acids. With 5 bases removed from V and 2 bases from J, the gap between germline ends came to 14 bases. Germline V gives CDR1 SEHNR, CDR2 FQNEAQ (reference sequence). The CDR3 is CASSRGVTFTDTQYF. The CDR3 DNA sequence: TGTGCCAGCAGCAGGGGAGTAACATTCACAGATACGCAGTATTTT.

This chain links TRBV7-3 with TRBJ2-3; no clear D gene. The germline V gene encodes CDR1 SGHTA and CDR2 FQGTGA. The CDR3 loop spans 13 amino acids. Trimming pared 5 bases from V and 3 bases from J, leaving 9 bases between. DNA for the CDR3: TGTGCCAGCAGCCTTACATATACAGATACGCAGTATTTT. This translates into CASSLTYTDTQYF.

This clonotype has more than one count but fewer than ten. The chain combines TRBV9 with TRBJ2-2, with D unresolved. The V gene's germline CDR1 is SGDLS and CDR2 YYNGEE. Trimming removed 0 bases at V and 12 bases at J, with 6 bases between. The CDR3 sequence is 11 residues long. Written as DNA, the CDR3 is TGTGCCAGCAGCGTAGATGGAAAGCTGTTTTTT. This translates into CASSVDGKLFF.

V gene TRBV28 combines with J gene TRBJ1-2; D uncertain. Trimming pared 5 bases from V and 8 bases from J, leaving 12 bases between. Germline CDR1 and CDR2: MDHEN and SYDVKM. This CDR3 region has 12 residues. CDR3 amino acids: CASSPRFWGYTF. In DNA form, the CDR3 reads TGTGCCAGCAGTCCCAGATTCTGGGGCTACACCTTC.

This rearrangement joins TRBV5-4 to TRBJ2-1, with TRBD2 identical over 10 bases. Germline CDR1 and CDR2: SGHNT and YYREEE (reference sequence). CDR3 length: 16 amino acids. V lost 3 bases, J lost 6 bases, and 9 bases stayed unmatched. This CDR3 reads CASSSPLAGVPNEQFF. As DNA, the CDR3 is TGTGCCAGCAGCTCACCCCTAGCGGGAGTACCCAATGAGCAGTTCTTC.

This clonotype turned up a few times. The V call is TRBV2, the J call TRBJ2-5, with a tentative D call TRBD1 (5 bases). The CDR3 has 14 amino acids. Germline values: CDR1 SNHLY, CDR2 FYNNEI. V lost 2 bases, J lost 5 bases, and 12 bases lay in between. As DNA, the CDR3 is TGTGCCAGCAGTGAAATCCCAGGGATGGAGACCCAGTACTTC. Its protein is CASSEIPGMETQYF.